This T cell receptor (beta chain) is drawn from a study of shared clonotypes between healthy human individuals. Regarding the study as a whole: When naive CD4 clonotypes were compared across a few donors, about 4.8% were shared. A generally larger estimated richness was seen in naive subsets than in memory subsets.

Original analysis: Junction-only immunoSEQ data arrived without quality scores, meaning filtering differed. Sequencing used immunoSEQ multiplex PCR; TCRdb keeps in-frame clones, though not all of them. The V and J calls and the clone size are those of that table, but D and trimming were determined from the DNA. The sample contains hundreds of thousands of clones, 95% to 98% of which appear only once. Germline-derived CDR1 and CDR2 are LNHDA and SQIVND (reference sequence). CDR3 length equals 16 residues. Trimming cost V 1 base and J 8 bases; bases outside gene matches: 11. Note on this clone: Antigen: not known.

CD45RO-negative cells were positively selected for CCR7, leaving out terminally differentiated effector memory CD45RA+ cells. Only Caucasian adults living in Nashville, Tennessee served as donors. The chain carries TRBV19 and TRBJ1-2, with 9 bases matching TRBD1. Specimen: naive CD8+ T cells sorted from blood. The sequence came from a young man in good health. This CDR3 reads CASSIALWDREDGYTF. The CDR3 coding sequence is TGTGCCAGTAGTATAGCCCTTTGGGACAGGGAGGACGGCTACACCTTC.